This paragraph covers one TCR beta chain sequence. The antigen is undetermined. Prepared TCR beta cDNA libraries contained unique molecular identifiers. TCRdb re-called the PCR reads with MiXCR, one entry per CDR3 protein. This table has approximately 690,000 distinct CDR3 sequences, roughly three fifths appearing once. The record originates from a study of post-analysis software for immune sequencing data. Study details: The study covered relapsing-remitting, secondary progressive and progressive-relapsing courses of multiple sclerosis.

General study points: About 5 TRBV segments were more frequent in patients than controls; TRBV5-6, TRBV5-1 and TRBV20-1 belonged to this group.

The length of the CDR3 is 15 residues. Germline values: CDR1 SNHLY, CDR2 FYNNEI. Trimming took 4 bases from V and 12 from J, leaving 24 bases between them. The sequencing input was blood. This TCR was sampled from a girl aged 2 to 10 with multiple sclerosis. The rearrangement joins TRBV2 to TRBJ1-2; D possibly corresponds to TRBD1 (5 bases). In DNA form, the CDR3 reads TGTGCCAGCAGTGGGACGACAGCCGCGGAGGAGTTAGACACCTTC. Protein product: CASSGTTAAEELDTF. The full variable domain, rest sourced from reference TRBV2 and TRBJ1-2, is EPEVTQTPSHQVTQMGQEVILRCVPISNHLYFYWYRQILGQKVEFLVSFYNNEISEKSEIFDDQFSVERPDGSNFTLKIRSTKLEDSAMYFCASSGTTAAEELDTFGSGTRLTVV.